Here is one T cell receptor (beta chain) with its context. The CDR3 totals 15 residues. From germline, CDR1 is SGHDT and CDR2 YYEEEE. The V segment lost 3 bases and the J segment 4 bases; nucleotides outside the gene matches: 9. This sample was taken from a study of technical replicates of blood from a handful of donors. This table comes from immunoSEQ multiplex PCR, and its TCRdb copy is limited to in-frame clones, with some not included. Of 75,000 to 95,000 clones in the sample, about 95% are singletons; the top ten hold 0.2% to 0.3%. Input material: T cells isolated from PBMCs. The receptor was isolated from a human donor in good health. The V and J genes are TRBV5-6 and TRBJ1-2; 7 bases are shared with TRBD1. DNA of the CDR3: TGTGCCAGCAGCTCCCGACAGGGAATAAGCTATGGCTACACCTTC. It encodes CASSSRQGISYGYTF.